The clone carrying this T cell receptor beta chain was observed many times. Its antigen is currently unknown. This specimen comes from a study of beta chain features in type 1 diabetes. Study-wide context: Cell yields, gender and age were comparable in patients and healthy donors. The study examined 90 million to 130 million sorted cells across all samples. Study-wide findings and caveats: For patients and controls alike, PCR might favor shorter templates to the same degree. Compared with healthy donors, patients appeared to share more similar naive, central memory and regulatory TCRB repertoires.

Between the trimmed V and J ends, which lost 5 bases and 1 base, there was a span of 9 bases. Germline-derived CDR1 and CDR2 are SEHNR and FQNEAQ (reference sequence). CDR3 length equals 14 residues. The study reverse transcribed the entire isolated RNA, so it sequenced expressed TCRB transcripts. The repertoire was sequenced with immunoSEQ multiplex PCR; TCRdb's copy has only in-frame clones and lacks some. This table has 130,000 to 150,000 clones, roughly a tenth appearing once. What was sequenced was naive CD4+ T cells from blood. The clonotype comes from a man between 18 and 35 years old in good health. The rearrangement joins TRBV7-9 to TRBJ2-1; tentative D call: TRBD2 (5 bases). The CDR3 region is CASSPGLSYNEQFF. CDR3 nucleotide sequence: TGTGCCAGCAGCCCAGGACTGTCCTACAATGAGCAGTTCTTC.